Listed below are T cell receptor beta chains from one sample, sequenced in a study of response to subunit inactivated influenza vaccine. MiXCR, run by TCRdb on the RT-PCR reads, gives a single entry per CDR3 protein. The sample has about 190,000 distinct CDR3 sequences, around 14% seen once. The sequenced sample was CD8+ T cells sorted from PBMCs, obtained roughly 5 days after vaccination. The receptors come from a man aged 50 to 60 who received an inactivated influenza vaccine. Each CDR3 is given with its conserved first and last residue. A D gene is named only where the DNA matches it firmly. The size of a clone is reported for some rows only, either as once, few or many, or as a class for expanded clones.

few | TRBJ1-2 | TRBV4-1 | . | CASSLEDRNYGYTF | TGCGCCAGCAGCCTCGAGGACAGAAACTATGGCTACACCTTC
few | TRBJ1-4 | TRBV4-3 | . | CASSPRTGPPTNEKLFF | TGCGCCAGCAGCCCCCGAACAGGGCCCCCTACTAATGAAAAACTGTTTTTT
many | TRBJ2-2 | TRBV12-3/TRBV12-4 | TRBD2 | CASRSGVYTGELFF | TGTGCCAGCAGGAGCGGGGTGTACACCGGGGAGCTGTTTTTT
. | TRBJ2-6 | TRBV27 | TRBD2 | CASARLAGTGANVLTF | TGTGCCAGCGCAAGACTAGCGGGGACTGGGGCCAACGTCCTGACTTTC
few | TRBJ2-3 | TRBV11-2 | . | CASSLEEGGVWDTQYF | TGTGCCAGCAGCTTAGAGGAGGGGGGGGTATGGGATACGCAGTATTTT
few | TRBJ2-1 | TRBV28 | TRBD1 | CASTQSGTGPFNEQFF | TGTGCCAGCACGCAATCCGGGACAGGGCCTTTTAATGAGCAGTTCTTC
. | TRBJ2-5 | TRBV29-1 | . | CSVEEGRGIQETQYF | TGCAGCGTTGAGGAGGGACGGGGGATCCAAGAGACCCAGTACTTC
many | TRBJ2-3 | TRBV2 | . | CASRGGRLGADTQYF | TGTGCCAGCAGGGGGGGACGGCTGGGGGCAGATACGCAGTATTTT
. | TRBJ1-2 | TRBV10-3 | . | CAISDGGIYGYTF | TGTGCCATCAGTGATGGCGGGATCTATGGCTACACCTTC
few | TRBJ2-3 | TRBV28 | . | CASSTPDKRSTDTQYF | TGTGCCAGCAGTACACCTGATAAGCGAAGCACAGATACGCAGTATTTT
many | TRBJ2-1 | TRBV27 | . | CASSSSTSSYNEQFF | TGTGCCAGCAGTTCTAGCACCAGCTCCTACAATGAGCAGTTCTTC
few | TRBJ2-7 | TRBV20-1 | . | CSGRLPGSYEQYF | TGCAGTGGGAGGTTGCCCGGATCCTACGAGCAGTACTTC
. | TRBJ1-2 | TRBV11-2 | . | CASSLVVQHGYTF | TGTGCCAGCAGCTTAGTTGTCCAGCATGGCTACACCTTC
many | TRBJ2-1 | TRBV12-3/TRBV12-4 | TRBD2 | CASTLGGTYNEQFF | TGTGCCAGCACTCTGGGGGGGACCTACAATGAGCAGTTCTTC
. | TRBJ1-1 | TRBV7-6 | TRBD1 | CASSLGGTGKAFF | TGTGCCAGCAGCTTAGGCGGGACAGGCAAAGCTTTCTTT
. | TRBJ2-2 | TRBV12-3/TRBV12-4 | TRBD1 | CASSTRQGVTGELFF | TGTGCCAGCAGTACAAGACAGGGGGTCACCGGGGAGCTGTTTTTT
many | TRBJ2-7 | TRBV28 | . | CASSLFRGFYYEQYF | TGTGCCAGCAGTTTATTTCGCGGGTTCTACTACGAGCAGTACTTC
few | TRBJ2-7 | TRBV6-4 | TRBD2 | CARLAGVAYEQYF | TGTGCCAGACTAGCGGGAGTTGCCTACGAGCAGTACTTC
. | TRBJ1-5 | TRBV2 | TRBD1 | CASSPWDSFNQPQHF | TGTGCCAGCAGTCCCTGGGACAGTTTCAATCAGCCCCAGCATTTT
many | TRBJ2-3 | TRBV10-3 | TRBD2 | CAAAGGTSGHTDTQYF | TGTGCCGCCGCTGGGGGGACTAGCGGACACACAGATACGCAGTATTTT